The source of this TCR beta chain is a study of blood T cells in healthy people across ages. Overall study context: Per every two T cells, about one barcoded beta molecule was captured by template switching.

This clonotype was observed a few times. Its specificity is not known. Study-wide findings and caveats: TCR beta diversity, measured per million T cells, fell in a roughly linear way with age. Higher diversity, along with more naive CD4+ cells, distinguished long-lived donors from aged donors.

The germline gives CDR1 SGHDN, CDR2 FVKESK. Deletions cut 3 bases from V and 0 bases from J, with 23 bases between. The CDR3 has 20 amino acids. The authors ran a second PCR of about 6 to 12 cycles using a sample-barcoded 5' primer and a J-beta primer mix. Each cDNA molecule, via a template-switch adaptor with 12 random nucleotides, was tagged. TCRdb recomputed calls from the 5' RACE reads with MiXCR, one row per CDR3 protein. The data show fewer than 1 million distinct CDR3 sequences, around two fifths seen once. The chain links TRBV14 to TRBJ1-4, with D hard to call. What was sequenced was blood. The sequence derives from a man aged 55 to 70 in good health. The CDR3 DNA reads as TGTGCCAGCAGCCAGAAGGTAAGGGTCCGCCAGACTGCAACTAATGAAAAACTGTTTTTT. Its translation is CASSQKVRVRQTATNEKLFF.